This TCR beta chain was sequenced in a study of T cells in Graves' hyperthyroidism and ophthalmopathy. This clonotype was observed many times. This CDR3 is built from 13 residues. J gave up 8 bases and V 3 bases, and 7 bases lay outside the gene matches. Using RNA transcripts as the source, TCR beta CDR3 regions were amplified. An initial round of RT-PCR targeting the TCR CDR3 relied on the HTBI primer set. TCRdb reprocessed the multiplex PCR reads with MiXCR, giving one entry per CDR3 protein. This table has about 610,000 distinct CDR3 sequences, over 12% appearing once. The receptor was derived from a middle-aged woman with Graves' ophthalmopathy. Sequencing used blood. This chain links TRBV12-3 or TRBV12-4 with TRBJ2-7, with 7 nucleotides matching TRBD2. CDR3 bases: TGTGCCAGCAGTTTGGCGGGAGCTGAGAAGCAGTACTTC. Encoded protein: CASSLAGAEKQYF.